These 8 T cell receptor beta chains share one sample of origin, sequenced in a study of response to subunit inactivated influenza vaccine. TCRdb independently ran MiXCR on the RT-PCR reads; one entry per CDR3 protein. Of hundreds of thousands of distinct CDR3 sequences in the sample, around 14% were seen once. The specimen was PBMCs from blood, collected around 14 days before vaccination. These receptors were collected from a middle-aged man who received an inactivated influenza vaccine.

About this clonotype itself: At one of its ends the junction is not consistent with the germline gene, which may arise from a read error. For the CDR3, the DNA is TGTGCCAGCAGCTCTCGGAGGGGCTCATACCACGAGCAGGACTTC. This translates into CASSSRRGSYHEQDF. The chain has TRBV5-4 and TRBJ2-7; tentatively, D is TRBD2 (6 bases). The CDR3 is 15 residues long. The V gene's germline CDR1 is SGHNT and CDR2 YYREEE (reference sequence).

The CDR3 is CASRPGGPYNEQFF. For the CDR3, the DNA is TGTGCCAGCAGGCCGGGGGGGCCTTACAATGAGCAGTTCTTC. The chain is built from TRBV12-3 or TRBV12-4 and TRBJ2-1; 8 nucleotides match TRBD2. With 6 bases clipped from V and 4 bases from J, the junction kept 5 bases outside the gene matches. The CDR3 contains 14 residues.

Ten or more counts support this clonotype. The chain joins TRBV5-4 to TRBJ2-3; tentative D call: TRBD1 (5 bases). Trimming took 5 bases from V and 5 from J, leaving 12 bases between them. CDR3 length equals 13 residues. Germline V gives CDR1 SGHNT, CDR2 YYREEE (reference sequence). The CDR3, as DNA: TGTGCCAGCAGTTTTAGGGGTATAGATACGCAGTATTTT. It codes for CASSFRGIDTQYF.

This clonotype has just a few counts. The CDR3 DNA follows: TGCAGTGCTATACGGACAGGGATCCAAGAGACCCAGTACTTC. Its protein product is CSAIRTGIQETQYF. The rearrangement links TRBV20-1 to TRBJ2-5; 8 positions match TRBD1. The CDR3 spans 14 residues. Trimming cost V 4 bases and J 1 base; bases outside gene matches: 5. The V gene's germline CDR1 is DFQATT and CDR2 SNEGSKA (reference sequence).

The chain links TRBV5-1 to TRBJ2-7; TRBD1 might be the D (7 bases). The CDR3 totals 15 residues. Trimming shortened V by 2 bases and J by 5 bases, and 17 bases separated the two germline ends. The germline gives CDR1 SGHRS, CDR2 YFSETQ. The CDR3 coding sequence is TGCGCCAGCAGCTTCAGGGGGAGGTTTTTGGACGAGCAGTACTTC. It translates to CASSFRGRFLDEQYF. Complete variable domain (other parts from reference TRBV5-1 and TRBJ2-7): KAGVTQTPRYLIKTRGQQVTLSCSPISGHRSVSWYQQTPGQGLQFLFEYFSETQRNKGNFPGRFSGRQFSNSRSEMNVSTLELGDSALYLCASSFRGRFLDEQYFGPGTRLTVT.

This clonotype appeared a few times. The gene calls are TRBV4-3 and TRBJ2-1; D is ambiguous. CDR1 LGHNA and CDR2 YSLEER come from the germline V gene. This CDR3 is built from 14 residues. V lost 6 bases and J lost 0, with 9 bases in between. CDR3 bases: TGCGCCAGCAGAGACACCTCCTCCTACAATGAGCAGTTCTTC. Encoded protein: CASRDTSSYNEQFF.

This clonotype appeared many times. The rearrangement uses TRBV12-3 or TRBV12-4 and TRBJ1-2, with 9 bases identical to TRBD1. Trimming removed 5 bases from V and 8 bases from J; junction bases left unmatched: 9. CDR3 length equals 14 residues. CDR3 sequence: CASSPTGGGHGYTF. CDR3 sequence (DNA): TGTGCCAGCAGTCCAACAGGGGGCGGTCACGGCTACACCTTC.

The J gene is TRBJ1-2, the V gene TRBV29-1; D gene ambiguous. Trimming took 4 bases from V and 6 from J, leaving 15 bases between them. The CDR3 runs to 13 residues. The germline V gene has CDR1 SQVTM and CDR2 ANQGSEA. The CDR3 region has the DNA TGCAGCGTTGCCACAGTGGTTCAGGATGGCTACACCTTC. This gives the protein CSVATVVQDGYTF.